This TCR beta chain is drawn from a study of beta chain features in type 1 diabetes. Study-wide results and caveats: Insertion counts at VDJ junctions were lower in type 1 diabetes patients, who also showed more deletions there. Patients with Type 1 diabetes showed moderately but significantly shorter TCRB CDR3s in all four CD4+ subsets.

V dropped 1 base and J dropped 10 bases, with 13 bases sitting between them. Looked up from germline, CDR1 is SGHNT and CDR2 is YYREEE (reference sequence). CDR3 length: 13 amino acids. Isolated RNA was reverse transcribed in full, so expressed TCRB transcripts were sequenced. Clones were read by immunoSEQ multiplex PCR, and TCRdb kept only the in-frame ones, dropping some. The table records about 660,000 clones, about 14% of them present only once. The sample holds a few counts of this clone. What it binds is not known. The rearrangement links TRBV5-4 to TRBJ2-3; D tentatively reads TRBD1 or TRBD2 (5 bases each). The TCR comes from a man aged 18 to 29 with type 1 diabetes. The sequencing input was naive CD4+ T cells from blood. The CDR3 spells CASSLPGAEAQYF. The CDR3 DNA reads as TGTGCCAGCAGCTTGCCCGGGGCGGAAGCGCAGTATTTT.